This T cell receptor (beta chain) was found in a study of T cells in Graves' hyperthyroidism and ophthalmopathy. Overall study findings and caveats: A model using 13 V-J features told ophthalmopathy apart from stable hyperthyroidism. Ophthalmopathy, which appeared later, was predicted by the model a median approximately six months before onset.

Germline values: CDR1 LGHNA, CDR2 YNFKEQ. The length of the CDR3 is 14 residues. Trimming stripped 4 bases from V and 1 base from J, with 7 bases between. TCR beta CDR3 region amplification was performed from RNA transcripts. In the first-round RT-PCR of the TCR CDR3, the HTBI primer set was used. Using its own MiXCR run on the multiplex PCR reads, TCRdb lists one record per CDR3 protein. The sample holds about 46,000 distinct CDR3 sequences; 45% to 50% are singletons and the top ten take roughly a third. The hyperthyroidism patients had all been newly diagnosed, and their disease duration was under 2 months. Their ages ranged from 18 to 65 years. Note on this clonotype: Its antigen is still unknown.

The source is a woman aged 45-65 years with Graves' hyperthyroidism. The V gene is TRBV4-2, the J gene TRBJ2-2; no clear D. Material for sequencing was peripheral blood or thyroid tissue (not recorded which). The CDR3: CASSRDGNTGELFF. The CDR3 bases are TGTGCCAGCAGCCGAGACGGGAACACCGGGGAGCTGTTTTTT.